Listed below are T cell receptor beta chains from one sample, sequenced in a study of graft-versus-host responses after intestinal transplantation. Produced via immunoSEQ multiplex PCR; TCRdb's table is partial and in-frame only. The table includes some 29,000 clones, around four fifths detected once. Source: ileum tissue, taken 98 days after intestinal transplantation. The receptors derive from a human patient who received an intestinal transplant, so some T cells may come from the graft donor. The CDR3 runs from the conserved cysteine through the conserved F or W. A D gene is named only where the DNA matches it firmly. Where a row states a size, it is once, few, many or the class of an expanded clone; other rows omit it.

DNA: TGCGCCAGCAGCCAAGCCGAGGGTTCGGGGCAGCCCCAGCATTTT; CDR3: CASSQAEGSGQPQHF; J: TRBJ1-5; size: NA; D: NA; V: TRBV4-1
DNA: TGCGCCAGCAGCTTGACAGGGACTGGAAACACCATATATTTT; CDR3: CASSLTGTGNTIYF; J: TRBJ1-3; size: NA; D: NA; V: TRBV5-1
DNA: TGCAGCGTTCAGGGTCACTCTGGAAACACCATATATTTT; CDR3: CSVQGHSGNTIYF; J: TRBJ1-3; size: few; D: NA; V: TRBV29-1
DNA: TGCGCCAGCAGCCAGGGACGGTATAATTCACCCCTCCACTTT; CDR3: CASSQGRYNSPLHF; J: TRBJ1-6; size: NA; D: NA; V: TRBV5-1
DNA: TGCGCCAGCAGCTACCAGGGGGCCAGCACTGAAGCTTTCTTT; CDR3: CASSYQGASTEAFF; J: TRBJ1-1; size: NA; D: TRBD1; V: TRBV5-1
DNA: TGTGCCAGCAGTTGGGGCTCCGTGAGACCAGAGACCCAGTACTTC; CDR3: CASSWGSVRPETQYF; J: TRBJ2-5; size: few; D: NA; V: TRBV6-5
DNA: TGTGCCAGTAGCAACCCGACAGGGGGAATCCAGCCCCAGCATTTT; CDR3: CASSNPTGGIQPQHF; J: TRBJ1-5; size: NA; D: TRBD1; V: TRBV19
DNA: TGTGCCAGCACTGAAATGAACACTGAAGCTTTCTTT; CDR3: CASTEMNTEAFF; J: TRBJ1-1; size: NA; D: NA; V: TRBV18
DNA: TGTGCCAGCAGTTTAGCCTACTCTGGGGCCAACGTCCTGACTTTC; CDR3: CASSLAYSGANVLTF; J: TRBJ2-6; size: NA; D: NA; V: TRBV28
DNA: TGTGCCAGCAGTTACGGGTTCATTCCGAACACCGGGGAGCTGTTTTTT; CDR3: CASSYGFIPNTGELFF; J: TRBJ2-2; size: NA; D: NA; V: TRBV6-5
DNA: TGCGCCAGCAGTGAGAGCCTAGCGAAGGAGTATTTT; CDR3: CASSESLAKEYF; J: TRBJ2-3; size: NA; D: NA; V: TRBV10-2
DNA: TGCGCCAGCCAATGGGCGGGGGGGCACCAAGAGACCCAGTACTTC; CDR3: CASQWAGGHQETQYF; J: TRBJ2-5; size: NA; D: TRBD2; V: TRBV5-1
DNA: TGTGCCAGCAGCGTAGGCGCAGGTTCACTCCTGAACACTGAAGCTTTCTTT; CDR3: CASSVGAGSLLNTEAFF; J: TRBJ1-1; size: NA; D: NA; V: TRBV9
DNA: TGTGCCAGCAGCTTAGAGCGCGGCAGCCAAGAGACCCAGTACTTC; CDR3: CASSLERGSQETQYF; J: TRBJ2-5; size: NA; D: NA; V: TRBV11-2
DNA: TGTGCCAGTAGTCGAGTGGGCGCAGGGGGGGGGACCCAGTACTTC; CDR3: CASSRVGAGGGTQYF; J: TRBJ2-5; size: NA; D: NA; V: TRBV19
DNA: TGCGCCAGCAGCGGGAGGGGAAACACCATATATTTT; CDR3: CASSGRGNTIYF; J: TRBJ1-3; size: NA; D: NA; V: TRBV10-2
DNA: TGTGCCAGTAGTAAGGACCGCTACACAGATACGCAGTATTTT; CDR3: CASSKDRYTDTQYF; J: TRBJ2-3; size: NA; D: NA; V: TRBV19
DNA: TGTGCCAGTAGTTCGACAGGGTCATCCTACGAGCAGTACTTC; CDR3: CASSSTGSSYEQYF; J: TRBJ2-7; size: NA; D: TRBD1; V: TRBV19
DNA: TGTGCCAGCAGTGAAGTGGGGGATAATGAAGCTTTCTTT; CDR3: CASSEVGDNEAFF; J: TRBJ1-1; size: NA; D: NA; V: TRBV2
DNA: TGTGCCAGCAGACCCGGACAGGGGCGCTCACCCCTCCACTTT; CDR3: CASRPGQGRSPLHF; J: TRBJ1-6; size: NA; D: TRBD1; V: TRBV6-1
DNA: TGCGCCAGCAGCCAAGTCTACAGAAAGAACACTGAAGCTTTCTTT; CDR3: CASSQVYRKNTEAFF; J: TRBJ1-1; size: NA; D: NA; V: TRBV4-1
DNA: TGTGCCAGCAGCGTAGGAGGAGGATCGGCTGGAAACACCATATATTTT; CDR3: CASSVGGGSAGNTIYF; J: TRBJ1-3; size: few; D: NA; V: TRBV9
DNA: TGCGCCAGCAGCCAAGATCCCCTAAAGAGCTCCTACGAGCAGTACTTC; CDR3: CASSQDPLKSSYEQYF; J: TRBJ2-7; size: once; D: NA; V: TRBV4-1